Below, 26 T cell receptor beta chains from the same sample are listed, as sequenced in a study of patients and donors after allogeneic stem cell transplantation. One entry per CDR3 protein, called by TCRdb with MiXCR from the RT-PCR reads. Here the sample spans around 200,000 distinct CDR3 sequences, 38% being singletons. The sequenced sample was blood, either unsorted or a sorted T cell fraction (not recorded which). These receptors were collected from a human donor who was either an allogeneic HSCT recipient or a stem cell or donor lymphocyte infusion donor (not recorded which). It is not recorded whose cells these are; they may come from a transplant donor.

The chain recombines TRBV6-5 with TRBJ1-4; a possible D gene is TRBD1 (5 bases). V shed 0 bases and J shed 7 bases, with 12 bases lying between them. The V gene's germline CDR1 is MNHEY and CDR2 SVGAGI. CDR3 length: 15 amino acids. CDR3 sequence reads: CASSYSGQGIEKLFF. CDR3 nucleotide sequence: TGTGCCAGCAGTTACTCGGGGCAGGGTATTGAAAAACTGTTTTTT.

V usage is TRBV12-3 or TRBV12-4 and J usage is TRBJ2-1; D not resolved. Trimming removed 3 bases at V and 9 bases at J, with 15 bases between. The CDR3 sequence is 14 residues long. The CDR3 bases are TGTGCCAGCAGTTTGGGCTCCCACGTGGGTGAGCAGTTCTTC. This gives the protein CASSLGSHVGEQFF.

The V call is TRBV27, the J call TRBJ2-7; tentatively, D is TRBD1 (6 bases). The CDR3 spans 14 residues. V lost 4 bases and J 0 bases, leaving 10 bases between the germline ends. Germline V gene sequence: CDR1 MNHEY, CDR2 SMNVEV (reference sequence). DNA for the CDR3: TGTGCCAGCAGTTGGGGACAAGGCTCCTACGAGCAGTACTTC. It specifies CASSWGQGSYEQYF.

V and J are TRBV5-1 and TRBJ2-7, with D perhaps assigned TRBD1 or TRBD2 (5 bases each). V was pared by 3 bases and J by 7 bases, with 14 bases between. The CDR3 is made up of 13 amino acids. CDR1 and CDR2 from the germline V gene are SGHRS and YFSETQ. CDR3 in amino acids: CASSWGSNREQYF. CDR3 bases: TGCGCCAGCAGCTGGGGGAGTAATCGGGAGCAGTACTTC. The entire variable domain, with the rest obtained from reference TRBV5-1 and TRBJ2-7, is as follows: KAGVTQTPRYLIKTRGQQVTLSCSPISGHRSVSWYQQTPGQGLQFLFEYFSETQRNKGNFPGRFSGRQFSNSRSEMNVSTLELGDSALYLCASSWGSNREQYFGPGTRLTVT.

This clonotype was seen only a few times. CDR3 nucleotides: TGTGCCAGCAGTTTGTCCCCCCAGGGCGGCAATCAGCCCCAGCATTTT. Encoded protein: CASSLSPQGGNQPQHF. The chain uses TRBV28 and TRBJ1-5; a weak D match, TRBD1 (5 bases). The CDR3 sequence is 16 residues long. Germline V gene sequence: CDR1 MDHEN, CDR2 SYDVKM. The ends were cut back, 3 bases at V and 2 bases at J, with 14 bases in the middle.

The chain couples TRBV7-9 to TRBJ2-3; 16 positions match TRBD2. Trimming at V came to 5 bases and at J to 6 bases, leaving 8 bases not matched to a gene. CDR3 length equals 17 residues. Per the germline V gene, CDR1 is SEHNR and CDR2 is FQNEAQ (reference sequence). As DNA, the CDR3 is TGTGCCAGCAGCCTGGGACTAGCGGGGGGGCGCGACGATACGCAGTATTTT. Translating gives CASSLGLAGGRDDTQYF.

This clonotype was observed a single time. This chain connects TRBV10-3 to TRBJ1-5; 10 bases are shared with TRBD1. V was clipped by 1 base and J by 5 bases; unmatched bases: 8. Germline V lookup: CDR1 ENHRY, CDR2 SYGVKD. The CDR3 runs 17 residues. The CDR3, as DNA: TGTGCCATCAGTGAGTTTATGACAGGGGGCATCGATCAGCCCCAGCATTTT. Translated: CAISEFMTGGIDQPQHF.

The genes are TRBV20-1 and TRBJ2-1, with no clear D. The CDR3 totals 15 residues. V was trimmed by 3 bases and J by 0 bases, leaving 12 bases between them. The V gene's germline CDR1 is DFQATT and CDR2 SNEGSKA (reference sequence). CDR3 in amino acids: CSARSFHSSYNEQFF. The CDR3 region has the DNA TGCAGTGCTAGGAGTTTTCATAGCTCCTACAATGAGCAGTTCTTC.

The genes are TRBV18 and TRBJ1-1; D might be TRBD1 (6 bases). Trimming removed 3 bases at V and 5 bases at J, with 13 bases between. Germline CDR1 and CDR2: KGHSH and LQKENI. CDR3 length: 14 residues. CDR3 nucleotides: TGTGCCAGCTCACCGGGACCCAGGGGAACTGAAGCTTTCTTT. This sequence encodes CASSPGPRGTEAFF.

The genes are TRBV5-1 and TRBJ2-3; no clear D. Germline V gives CDR1 SGHRS, CDR2 YFSETQ. Trimming left V 3 bases short and J 5 bases short, with 10 bases between. The CDR3 extends over 13 amino acids. CDR3 in DNA: TGCGCCAGCAGCTGGGCGGTGGGAGATACGCAGTATTTT. It translates to CASSWAVGDTQYF.

This clonotype was picked up a small number of times. The J gene is TRBJ1-5, the V gene TRBV6-1, with unresolved D. There are 16 residues in the CDR3. Trimming took 4 bases from V and 3 from J, leaving 16 bases between them. CDR1 is MNHNS and CDR2 is SASEGT in the germline V gene. Here the CDR3 DNA reads TGTGCCAGCAGTGGCCCCCGGGGTTGGAACAATCAGCCCCAGCATTTT. Protein sequence: CASSGPRGWNNQPQHF.

The table lists this clonotype with a few counts. The chain uses TRBV5-1 and TRBJ1-2; a possible D gene is TRBD1 (5 bases). The CDR3 is made up of 14 amino acids. Trimming removed 1 base at V and 8 bases at J, with 15 bases between. The germline CDR1 and CDR2 sequences are SGHRS and YFSETQ. The CDR3 bases are TGCGCCAGCAGCTTGCAGGGAACGACTATGGGCTACACCTTC. It specifies CASSLQGTTMGYTF.

With respect to this clonotype: At one end the junction does not follow the germline gene, possibly because of a read error. The V and J genes are TRBV6-1 and TRBJ2-1; D not certain. Germline CDR1 reads MNHNS; CDR2 reads SASEGT. The length of the CDR3 is 9 residues. CDR3 in DNA: TGTGCCAGCAGGGAAGGGCAGTTCTTC. It is translated as CASREGQFF.

V and J are TRBV27 and TRBJ1-3; tentative D call: TRBD1 (5 bases). The CDR3 runs to 15 residues. CDR1 is MNHEY and CDR2 is SMNVEV in the germline V gene (reference sequence). Trimming cost V 3 bases and J 0 bases, with 9 bases left between them. Here the CDR3 DNA reads TGTGCCAGCAGTTTCGACAGTAACTCTGGAAACACCATATATTTT. Residues: CASSFDSNSGNTIYF.

The chain carries TRBV7-9 and TRBJ1-1; D uncertain. CDR3 length equals 14 residues. Per the germline V gene, CDR1 is SEHNR and CDR2 is FQNEAQ (reference sequence). The germline V and J ends were trimmed by 6 bases and 0 bases, with 11 bases remaining between them. The DNA of the CDR3 is TGTGCCAGCAGTTTCATGGTTATGAACACTGAAGCTTTCTTT. Translation: CASSFMVMNTEAFF.

The rearrangement links TRBV4-3 to TRBJ1-4; 10 positions agree with TRBD1. J gave up 8 bases and V 3 bases, and 6 bases lay outside the gene matches. From germline, CDR1 is LGHNA and CDR2 YSLEER. This CDR3 is built from 15 residues. This CDR3 reads CASSQDRGSYEKLFF. In DNA form, the CDR3 reads TGCGCCAGCAGCCAGGACAGGGGGTCTTACGAAAAACTGTTTTTT.

Worth noting for this clonotype: An end of the junction does not agree with germline; a read error may underlie this. The chain joins TRBV24-1 to TRBJ2-5; 9 bases fit TRBD1. This CDR3 is built from 12 residues. Germline V lookup: CDR1 KGHDR, CDR2 SFDVKD. The CDR3 region has the DNA TGTGCCACCAGTGACCCGGACAGGGGAGGCGACTTC. It specifies CATSDPDRGGDF.

V and J are TRBV9 and TRBJ1-3, with D perhaps TRBD1 (6 bases). Germline V lookup: CDR1 SGDLS, CDR2 YYNGEE. The CDR3 totals 14 residues. The V and J ends lost 4 bases and 8 bases respectively, with 16 bases between them. The CDR3 is CASSPWTPGDTIYF. The CDR3 DNA reads as TGTGCCAGCAGCCCCTGGACCCCAGGGGACACCATATATTTT. Complete variable domain (other parts from reference TRBV9 and TRBJ1-3): DSGVTQTPKHLITATGQRVTLRCSPRSGDLSVYWYQQSLDQGLQFLIQYYNGEERAKGNILERFSAQQFPDLHSELNLSSLELGDSALYFCASSPWTPGDTIYFGEGSWLTVV.

As regards this clonotype: One end of the junction does not line up with germline, which may come from a read error. This chain links TRBV27 with TRBJ1-1; 11 positions match TRBD1. This CDR3 has 16 amino acids. The V gene's germline CDR1 is MNHEY and CDR2 SMNVEV (reference sequence). Written as DNA, the CDR3 is TGTGCCAGCAGTCTATCGGACAGGGGGCTTTACACTGAAGCTTTCTTT. This sequence encodes CASSLSDRGLYTEAFF.

The chain uses TRBV7-9 and TRBJ2-1; perhaps D is TRBD1 or TRBD2 (5 bases each). Germline V gene lookup returns CDR1 SEHNR and CDR2 FQNEAQ (reference sequence). The CDR3 is 11 amino acids. The V gene lost 1 base and the J gene lost 12 bases, with 7 bases spanning the gap. This CDR3 reads CASSLVGGQFF. DNA for the CDR3: TGTGCCAGCAGCTTAGTTGGGGGGCAGTTCTTC. Drawing the rest from reference TRBV7-9 and TRBJ2-1, the complete variable domain is DTGVSQNPRHKITKRGQNVTFRCDPISEHNRLYWYRQTLGQGPEFLTYFQNEAQLEKSRLLSDRFSAERPKGSFSTLEIQRTEQGDSAMYLCASSLVGGQFFGPGTRLTVL.

This clonotype was detected many times. V gene TRBV29-1 combines with J gene TRBJ1-1; D gene uncertain. CDR1 is SQVTM, CDR2 ANQGSEA, per germline. The CDR3 loop spans 12 amino acids. V was shortened by 2 bases and J by 0 bases, with 4 bases between the two germline ends. CDR3 region: CSVEPVNTEAFF. DNA for the CDR3: TGCAGCGTTGAACCCGTGAACACTGAAGCTTTCTTT.

This clonotype was detected once. This chain uses TRBV7-9 with TRBJ1-4; 7 nucleotides agree with TRBD1. Germline assignment: CDR1 SEHNR and CDR2 FQNEAQ (reference sequence). V trimming: 2 bases; J trimming: 4 bases; junction bases outside the gene matches: 4. The CDR3 totals 15 residues. The CDR3 protein is CASSLFGTVNEKLFF. CDR3 coding DNA: TGTGCCAGCAGCTTATTCGGGACAGTTAATGAAAAACTGTTTTTT. Based on the CDR3 plus reference TRBV7-9 and TRBJ1-4, the full variable domain is DTGVSQNPRHKITKRGQNVTFRCDPISEHNRLYWYRQTLGQGPEFLTYFQNEAQLEKSRLLSDRFSAERPKGSFSTLEIQRTEQGDSAMYLCASSLFGTVNEKLFFGSGTQLSVL.

The chain carries TRBV9 and TRBJ2-1, with D possibly TRBD2 on 5 matching bases. Looked up from germline, CDR1 is SGDLS and CDR2 is YYNGEE. The CDR3 spans 15 residues. The ends were cut back, 4 bases at V and 0 bases at J, with 11 bases in the middle. The CDR3 DNA reads TGTGCCAGCAGCCGCAGCGGAAGCTCCTACAATGAGCAGTTCTTC. This sequence encodes CASSRSGSSYNEQFF. The full variable domain, completed using reference TRBV9 and TRBJ2-1, is DSGVTQTPKHLITATGQRVTLRCSPRSGDLSVYWYQQSLDQGLQFLIQYYNGEERAKGNILERFSAQQFPDLHSELNLSSLELGDSALYFCASSRSGSSYNEQFFGPGTRLTVL.

This chain joins TRBV4-3 and TRBJ1-2; no clear D. The CDR3 is 14 amino acids. The germline V gene encodes CDR1 LGHNA and CDR2 YSLEER. V gave up 2 bases and J gave up 3 bases, with 10 bases separating them. The CDR3 sequence: CASSQQEIDYGYTF. The CDR3, as DNA: TGCGCCAGCAGCCAACAGGAGATCGACTATGGCTACACCTTC.

This sequence joins TRBV24-1 and TRBJ2-1; no clear D gene. Germline V gene data show CDR1 as KGHDR and CDR2 as SFDVKD. V lost 7 bases and J 7 bases, leaving 10 bases between the germline ends. The CDR3 is made up of 12 amino acids. The CDR3 DNA follows: TGTGCCACCAGCCAAACGATGAATGAGCAGTTCTTC. Protein: CATSQTMNEQFF.

This clonotype has more than one count but fewer than ten. The V gene is TRBV29-1, the J gene TRBJ1-2; possibly TRBD1 for D (5 bases). Germline-derived CDR1 and CDR2 are SQVTM and ANQGSEA. V dropped 2 bases and J dropped 7 bases, with 17 bases sitting between them. The CDR3 consists of 14 residues. The DNA for the CDR3 is TGCAGCGTTGAACCCCGGGCAGGGCTGGGTGGCTACACCTTC. Its translation is CSVEPRAGLGGYTF.